This paragraph reports one T cell receptor beta chain. Its antigen is as yet unknown. The CDR3 contains 16 residues. The germline V and J ends were trimmed by 0 bases and 5 bases, with 15 bases remaining between them. Germline V CDR1 and CDR2: SGHTA, FQGNSA. Primers for the PCR totalled 60 Vbeta and 13 Jbeta. Clones were read by immunoSEQ multiplex PCR, and TCRdb kept only the in-frame ones, dropping some. The table includes approximately 170,000 clones, 70% to 80% detected once. These data originate in a study of cytomegalovirus exposure and HLA in healthy donors. General study points: Later on, an analysis tied some 17,000 TCR beta sequences to HLA alleles at 0.05 false discovery rate.

The sample taken for sequencing was PBMCs. The chain is built from TRBV7-2 and TRBJ2-3, with D perhaps TRBD1 (6 bases). The TCR sequence derives from a young woman in good health and CMV-seropositive. CDR3 sequence (DNA): TGTGCCAGCAGCTTAGCGGTGGGGGCGGTAGTAGATACGCAGTATTTT. Translation gives CASSLAVGAVVDTQYF.